The clone carrying this T cell receptor (beta chain) was counted only a few times. This sample is part of a study of glioma-infiltrating T cells after dendritic cell vaccination. Study-wide background: Treatment, given 2003 to 2012, was autologous tumor lysate-pulsed dendritic cell vaccination. The vaccine used monocyte-derived dendritic cells pulsed overnight with autologous tumor lysate.

The CDR3 has 14 amino acids. Germline CDR1 SGHRS, CDR2 YFSETQ. Trimming removed 5 bases at V and 0 bases at J, with 8 bases between. Repertoires were generated with immunoSEQ multiplex PCR, while TCRdb's copy carries only in-frame clones and drops some. This table has about 73,000 clones, around 79% appearing once. Sequencing was performed on blood, taken before dendritic cell vaccination. The source of this sequence is a human donor with glioblastoma. V and J are TRBV5-1 and TRBJ1-4; D possibly corresponds to TRBD1 (6 bases). CDR3 amino acids: CASRTGPTNEKLFF. In nucleotides, the CDR3 is TGCGCCAGCAGAACAGGGCCAACTAATGAAAAACTGTTTTTT.